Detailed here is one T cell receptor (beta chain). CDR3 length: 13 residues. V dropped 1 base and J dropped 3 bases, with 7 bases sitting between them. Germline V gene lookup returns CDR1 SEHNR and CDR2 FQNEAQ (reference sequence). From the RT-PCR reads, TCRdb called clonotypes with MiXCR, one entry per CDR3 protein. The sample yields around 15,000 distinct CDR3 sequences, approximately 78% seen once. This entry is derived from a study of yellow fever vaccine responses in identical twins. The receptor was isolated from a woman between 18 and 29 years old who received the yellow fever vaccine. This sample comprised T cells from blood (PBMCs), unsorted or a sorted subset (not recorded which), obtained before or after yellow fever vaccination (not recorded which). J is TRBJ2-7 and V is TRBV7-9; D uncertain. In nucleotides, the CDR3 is TGTGCCAGCAGCTTAGGCCTCAGCTACGAGCAGTACTTC. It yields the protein CASSLGLSYEQYF.